The 15 T cell receptor beta chains given below trace back to one sample, sequenced in a study of blood T cell repertoires in COVID-19. Assay used: immunoSEQ multiplex PCR; TCRdb lists only in-frame clones, some missing. The sample contains roughly 190,000 clones, around 80% of which appear only once. What was sequenced was peripheral blood. The receptors were sampled from a woman aged 70-85 years with COVID-19, enrolled during active disease.

V and J are TRBV6-9 and TRBJ2-7, with 8 bases that match TRBD2. The CDR3 is made up of 15 amino acids. The ends lost 3 bases at V and 2 bases at J; junction bases unmatched: 6. Germline CDR1 is MNHGY and CDR2 is SVAAGI. The CDR3 DNA sequence: TGTGCCAGCAGTTACCCATCGGGGGGGCCCTACGAGCAGTACGTC. Residues: CASSYPSGGPYEQYV.

In DNA form, the CDR3 reads TGTGCCTGGAGTGTACGAGGGACAGGTAGCTGGGAGACCCAGTACTTC. Residues: CAWSVRGTGSWETQYF. The rearrangement uses TRBV30 and TRBJ2-5, with 8 bases aligning to TRBD1. CDR3 size: 16 residues. V was clipped by 0 bases and J by 5 bases; unmatched bases: 11. Germline loops: CDR1 GTSNPN, CDR2 SVGIG (reference sequence).

The rearrangement joins TRBV6-5 to TRBJ1-1, with D unclear. The V end lost 7 bases, the J end lost 7 bases, and 16 bases lay between the germline ends. This CDR3 is built from 13 residues. The germline V gene encodes CDR1 MNHEY and CDR2 SVGAGI. The chain's CDR3 is CASTQHLGSEAFF. In nucleotides, the CDR3 is TGTGCCAGCACCCAACACCTAGGGAGTGAAGCTTTCTTT.

The chain has TRBV18 and TRBJ1-2; tentative D call: TRBD1 (5 bases). V dropped 2 bases and J dropped 6 bases, with 10 bases sitting between them. Germline-derived CDR1 and CDR2 are KGHSH and LQKENI. The CDR3 is made up of 13 amino acids. CDR3 amino acids: CASSPRGTDGYTF. CDR3 DNA sequence: TGTGCCAGCTCACCAAGGGGTACGGATGGCTACACCTTC. The full variable domain, in which reference TRBV18 and TRBJ1-2 provide the parts outside the CDR3, is NAGVMQNPRHLVRRRGQEARLRCSPMKGHSHVYWYRQLPEEGLKFMVYLQKENIIDESGMPKERFSAEFPKEGPSILRIQQVVRGDSAAYFCASSPRGTDGYTFGSGTRLTVV.

Points on this clone: The junction differs from germline at one of its ends, possibly a read error. The CDR3 spells CAGSLYSFYGYTF. The CDR3 region has the DNA TGTGCCGGCAGTTTATATTCTTTCTATGGCTACACCTTC. The genes are TRBV28 and TRBJ1-2, with no clear D. This CDR3 is 13 amino acids long. The germline CDR1 and CDR2 sequences are MDHEN and SYDVKM.

This sequence joins TRBV9 and TRBJ1-3, with TRBD1 matching over 7 bases. CDR1 and CDR2 (germline): SGDLS, YYNGEE. The V and J ends lost 0 bases and 0 bases, in that order; junction bases with no gene match: 0. The CDR3 consists of 15 residues. CDR3 loop: CASSVGTGSGNTIYF. Here the CDR3 DNA reads TGTGCCAGCAGCGTAGGGACAGGCTCTGGAAACACCATATATTTT.

The chain carries TRBV29-1 and TRBJ1-1; no firm D call. Looked up from germline, CDR1 is SQVTM and CDR2 is ANQGSEA. The CDR3 sequence is 14 residues long. V dropped 0 bases and J dropped 6 bases, with 14 bases sitting between them. CDR3 nucleotides: TGCAGCGTTGAAGAGATGGGAGGGCGCGCTGAAGCTTTCTTT. Encoded protein: CSVEEMGGRAEAFF. Looking up the rest from reference TRBV29-1 and TRBJ1-1 gives the full variable domain: SAVISQKPSRDICQRGTSLTIQCQVDSQVTMMFWYRQQPGQSLTLIATANQGSEATYESGFVIDKFPISRPNLTFSTLTVSNMSPEDSSIYLCSVEEMGGRAEAFFGQGTRLTVV.

This rearrangement joins TRBV12-5 to TRBJ1-2; no reliable D call. The CDR3 length is 13 residues. From germline, CDR1 is LGHNT and CDR2 FRNRAP. The ends were cut back, 3 bases at V and 10 bases at J, with 15 bases in the middle. The CDR3 loop is CASGFPGSWPYTF. Here the CDR3 DNA reads TGTGCTAGTGGTTTCCCGGGGAGTTGGCCCTACACCTTC.

The chain is built from TRBV30 and TRBJ2-2; TRBD2 is a possible D gene (6 bases). The CDR3 is 14 residues long. CDR1 is GTSNPN and CDR2 is SVGIG in the germline V gene (reference sequence). Trimming removed 5 bases at V and 3 bases at J, with 13 bases between. CDR3 sequence (DNA): TGTGCCTGGGCCCGGGGGTGGGACACCGGGGAGCTGTTTTTT. This gives the protein CAWARGWDTGELFF.

The chain has TRBV24-1 and TRBJ2-2; 14 nucleotides match TRBD2. After removal of 8 bases from V and 1 base from J, the junction contained 5 bases not matched to a gene. In germline, CDR1 is KGHDR, CDR2 SFDVKD. The CDR3 extends over 17 amino acids. DNA of the CDR3: TGTGCCACCACCCCGGGACTAGCGGGGGAGAACACCGGGGAGCTGTTTTTT. As protein: CATTPGLAGENTGELFF.

The rearrangement uses TRBV27 and TRBJ1-2, with unresolved D. V was shortened by 8 bases and J by 7 bases, with 11 bases between the two germline ends. Germline V gene sequence: CDR1 MNHEY, CDR2 SMNVEV (reference sequence). This CDR3 spans 11 amino acids. CDR3 loop: CASGGQAGYTF. CDR3 sequence (DNA): TGTGCCAGCGGCGGGCAGGCTGGCTACACCTTC.

This chain uses TRBV25-1 with TRBJ2-3, with no clear D. The CDR3 is made up of 17 amino acids. Germline V gene sequence: CDR1 MGHDK, CDR2 SYGVNS. The ends were cut back, 3 bases at V and 0 bases at J, with 16 bases in the middle. The CDR3 here is CASSDSRRPTSTDTQYF. CDR3 DNA sequence: TGTGCCAGCAGTGACTCTAGGCGCCCTACTAGCACAGATACGCAGTATTTT.

The chain has TRBV19 and TRBJ1-2; 8 nucleotides line up with TRBD1. The CDR3 runs to 14 residues. Germline loops: CDR1 LNHDA, CDR2 SQIVND (reference sequence). Trimming at V came to 3 bases and at J to 2 bases, leaving 2 bases not matched to a gene. The CDR3 DNA is TGTGCCAGTAGTATTCGGACAGGGAACTATGGCTACACCTTC. The encoded protein is CASSIRTGNYGYTF.

V usage is TRBV15 and J usage is TRBJ1-4; 9 nucleotides line up with TRBD1. Germline assignment: CDR1 LNHNV and CDR2 YYDKDF (reference sequence). The junction had 10 bases not matched to a gene; V was cut back by 9 bases and J by 8 bases. There are 14 residues in the CDR3. The CDR3 region is CATAPGQGREKLFF. CDR3 bases: TGTGCCACAGCACCGGGACAGGGACGCGAAAAACTGTTTTTT.

This clone was detected only a few times. The rearrangement joins TRBV9 to TRBJ1-4; maybe TRBD1 (5 bases). Germline V gene lookup returns CDR1 SGDLS and CDR2 YYNGEE. V was trimmed by 3 bases and J by 2 bases, leaving 8 bases between them. This CDR3 spans 14 amino acids. The CDR3 bases are TGTGCCAGCAGCGCTAGGGGCACTAATGAAAAACTGTTTTTT. Translating gives CASSARGTNEKLFF.